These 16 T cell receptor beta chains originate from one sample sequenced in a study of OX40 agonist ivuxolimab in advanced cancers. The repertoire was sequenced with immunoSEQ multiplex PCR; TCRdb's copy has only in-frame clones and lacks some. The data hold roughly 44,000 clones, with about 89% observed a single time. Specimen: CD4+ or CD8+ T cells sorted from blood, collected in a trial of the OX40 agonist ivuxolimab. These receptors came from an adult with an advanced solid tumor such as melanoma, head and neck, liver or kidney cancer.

The CDR3 region has the DNA TGCGCCAGCAGCTTGTCTGAAGCTTTCTTT. Protein: CASSLSEAFF. This chain links TRBV5-1 with TRBJ1-1, with unresolved D. CDR1 is SGHRS, CDR2 YFSETQ, per germline. Trimming pared 1 base from V and 6 bases from J, leaving 1 base between. CDR3 length: 10 residues.

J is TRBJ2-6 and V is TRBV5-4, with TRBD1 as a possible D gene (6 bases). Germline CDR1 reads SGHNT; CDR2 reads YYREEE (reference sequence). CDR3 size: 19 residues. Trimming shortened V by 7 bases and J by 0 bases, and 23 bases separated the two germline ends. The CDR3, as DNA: TGTGCCAGCTGGGGTCCAGGGGTCACTACTAGCTCTGGGGCCAACGTCCTGACTTTC. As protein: CASWGPGVTTSSGANVLTF.

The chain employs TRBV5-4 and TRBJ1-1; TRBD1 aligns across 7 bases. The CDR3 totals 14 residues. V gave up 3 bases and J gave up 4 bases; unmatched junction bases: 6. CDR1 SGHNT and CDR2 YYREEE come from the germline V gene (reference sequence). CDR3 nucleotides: TGTGCCAGCAGCTATGTAGGGGGCGGCACTGAAGCTTTCTTT. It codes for CASSYVGGGTEAFF.

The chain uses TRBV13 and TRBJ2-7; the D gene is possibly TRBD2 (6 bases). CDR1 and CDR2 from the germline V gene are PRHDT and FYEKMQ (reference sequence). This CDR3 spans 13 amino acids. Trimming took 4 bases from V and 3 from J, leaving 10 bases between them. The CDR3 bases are TGTGCCAGCAGCTCGGGACTTTTCTACGAGCAGTACTTC. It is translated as CASSSGLFYEQYF.

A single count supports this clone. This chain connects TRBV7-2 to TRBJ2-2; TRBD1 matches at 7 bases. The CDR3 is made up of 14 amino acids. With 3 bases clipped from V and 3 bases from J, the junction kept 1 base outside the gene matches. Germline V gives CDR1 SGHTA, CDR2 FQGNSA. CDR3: CASSLGQYTGELFF. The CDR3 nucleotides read TGTGCCAGCAGCTTGGGACAGTACACCGGGGAGCTGTTTTTT.

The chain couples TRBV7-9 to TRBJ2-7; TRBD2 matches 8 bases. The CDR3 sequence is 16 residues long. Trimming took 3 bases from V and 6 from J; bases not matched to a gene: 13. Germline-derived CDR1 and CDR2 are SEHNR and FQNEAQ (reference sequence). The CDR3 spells CASSLAGGTWGSEQYF. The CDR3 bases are TGTGCCAGCAGCTTGGCGGGAGGTACCTGGGGGAGCGAGCAGTACTTC.

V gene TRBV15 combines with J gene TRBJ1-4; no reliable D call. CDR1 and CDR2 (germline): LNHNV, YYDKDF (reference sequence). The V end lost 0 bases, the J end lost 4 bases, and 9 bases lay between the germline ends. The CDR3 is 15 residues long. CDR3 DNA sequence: TGTGCCACCAGCAGAGATCCGCTATTTAATGAAAAACTGTTTTTT. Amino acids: CATSRDPLFNEKLFF.

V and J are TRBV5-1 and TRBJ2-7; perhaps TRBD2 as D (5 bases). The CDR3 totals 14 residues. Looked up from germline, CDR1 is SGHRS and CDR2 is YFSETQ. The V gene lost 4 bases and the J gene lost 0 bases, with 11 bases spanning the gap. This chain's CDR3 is CASSEGGGSYEQYF. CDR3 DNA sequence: TGCGCCAGCAGCGAGGGCGGTGGCTCCTACGAGCAGTACTTC.

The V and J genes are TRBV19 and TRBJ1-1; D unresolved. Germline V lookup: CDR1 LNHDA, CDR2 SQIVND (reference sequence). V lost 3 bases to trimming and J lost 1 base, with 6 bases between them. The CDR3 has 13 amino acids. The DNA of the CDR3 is TGTGCCAGTAGTATTGTTGAGAACACTGAAGCTTTCTTT. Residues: CASSIVENTEAFF.

The CDR3 DNA reads TGTGCCAGCAGTACAGGGGCAGGGTACGAGCAGTACTTC. It encodes CASSTGAGYEQYF. This chain uses TRBV6-6 with TRBJ2-7; 7 bases agree with TRBD1. CDR3 size: 13 residues. The V and J ends lost 5 bases and 4 bases, in that order; junction bases with no gene match: 5. The V gene's germline CDR1 is MNHNY and CDR2 SVGAGI (reference sequence).

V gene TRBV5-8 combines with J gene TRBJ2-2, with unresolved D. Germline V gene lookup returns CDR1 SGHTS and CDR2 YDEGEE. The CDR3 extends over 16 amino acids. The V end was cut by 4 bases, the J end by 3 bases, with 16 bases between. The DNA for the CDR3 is TGTGCCAGCAGCCGTATAGCCGTTCGAGACACCGGGGAGCTGTTTTTT. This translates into CASSRIAVRDTGELFF. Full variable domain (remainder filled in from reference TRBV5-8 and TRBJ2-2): EAGVTQSPTHLIKTRGQQATLRCSPISGHTSVYWYQQALGLGLQFLLWYDEGEERNRGNFPPRFSGRQFPNYSSELNVNALELEDSALYLCASSRIAVRDTGELFFGEGSRLTVL.

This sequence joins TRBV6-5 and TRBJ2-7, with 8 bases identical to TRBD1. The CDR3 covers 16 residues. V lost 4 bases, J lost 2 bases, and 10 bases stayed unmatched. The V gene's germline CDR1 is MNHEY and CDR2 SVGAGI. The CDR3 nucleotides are TGTGCCAGCAGTTTCCAGACGGAGACAGGGGCCTACGAGCAGTACTTC. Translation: CASSFQTETGAYEQYF.

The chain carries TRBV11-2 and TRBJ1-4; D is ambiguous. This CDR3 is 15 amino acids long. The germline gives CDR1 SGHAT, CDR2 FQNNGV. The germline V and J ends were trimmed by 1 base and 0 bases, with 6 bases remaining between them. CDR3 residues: CASSLGIATNEKLFF. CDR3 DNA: TGTGCCAGCAGCTTAGGGATTGCAACTAATGAAAAACTGTTTTTT.

CDR3: CASSFGHSGIEDTQYF. CDR3 in DNA: TGTGCCAGCAGCTTCGGACACTCGGGGATAGAGGATACGCAGTATTTT. The chain links TRBV5-6 to TRBJ2-3; perhaps D is TRBD1 or TRBD2 (5 bases each). CDR3 length: 16 residues. Germline-derived CDR1 and CDR2 are SGHDT and YYEEEE. Trimming left V 2 bases short and J 6 bases short, with 19 bases between.

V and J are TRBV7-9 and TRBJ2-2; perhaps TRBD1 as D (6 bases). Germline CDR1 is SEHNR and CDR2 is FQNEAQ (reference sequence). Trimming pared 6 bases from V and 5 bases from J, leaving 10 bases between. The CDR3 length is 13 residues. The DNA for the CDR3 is TGTGCCAGCAGGAGGGGGAGAACCGGGGAGCTGTTTTTT. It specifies CASRRGRTGELFF.

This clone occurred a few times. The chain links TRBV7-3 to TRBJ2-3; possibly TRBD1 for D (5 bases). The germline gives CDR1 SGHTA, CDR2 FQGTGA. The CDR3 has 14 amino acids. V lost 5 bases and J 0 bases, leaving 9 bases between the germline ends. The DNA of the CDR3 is TGTGCCAGCAGCGAGGACACTAGCACAGATACGCAGTATTTT. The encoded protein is CASSEDTSTDTQYF.